This TCR beta chain was captured in a study of blood T cell repertoires in COVID-19. Study as a whole: Acute and convalescent COVID-19 samples came from the United States, Italy and Spain.

Germline lookup yields CDR1 SGHAT and CDR2 FQNNGV. The CDR3 runs to 15 residues. Trimming stripped 5 bases from V and 11 bases from J, with 24 bases between. Assay used: immunoSEQ multiplex PCR; TCRdb lists only in-frame clones, some missing. The sample includes 350,000 to 400,000 clones, 70% to 90% of them seen just once. Seattle's enrolled individuals joined amid active infection and were then monitored longitudinally. The TCR was taken from a woman aged 60-75 years with COVID-19, enrolled during active disease. Material: peripheral blood. J is TRBJ1-1 and V is TRBV11-2, with D unresolved. CDR3 sequence (DNA): TGTGCCAGCAGCCCGCTGGGCCTGCGCCCTACACTGGCTTTCTTT. As protein: CASSPLGLRPTLAFF. Complete variable domain (other parts from reference TRBV11-2 and TRBJ1-1): EAGVAQSPRYKIIEKRQSVAFWCNPISGHATLYWYQQILGQGPKLLIQFQNNGVVDDSQLPKDRFSAERLKGVDSTLKIQPAKLEDSAVYLCASSPLGLRPTLAFFGQGTRLTVV.